This entry describes one TCR beta chain. The antigen is not known. The sample is drawn from a study of glioma-infiltrating T cells after dendritic cell vaccination. Turning to the study itself: Treatment, given 2003 to 2012, was autologous tumor lysate-pulsed dendritic cell vaccination.

The data were produced by immunoSEQ multiplex PCR, yet TCRdb's version contains in-frame clones alone and is incomplete. The sample has around 60,000 clones; more than 75% are singletons. The time point here: after dendritic cell vaccination, including at tumor progression/relapse. Between the trimmed V and J ends, which lost 4 bases and 3 bases, there was a span of 7 bases. The V gene's germline CDR1 is DFQATT and CDR2 SNEGSKA (reference sequence). The CDR3 runs 11 residues. Study-level findings and limits: Longer survival after dendritic cell vaccination followed higher pretreatment TIL content.

The chain joins TRBV20-1 to TRBJ2-7, with D possibly TRBD1 on 5 matching bases. Sequencing was performed on blood, taken after dendritic cell vaccination. The source is a human donor with glioblastoma. The CDR3 protein is CSATDNYEQYF. CDR3 DNA sequence: TGCAGTGCTACGGACAACTACGAGCAGTACTTC.